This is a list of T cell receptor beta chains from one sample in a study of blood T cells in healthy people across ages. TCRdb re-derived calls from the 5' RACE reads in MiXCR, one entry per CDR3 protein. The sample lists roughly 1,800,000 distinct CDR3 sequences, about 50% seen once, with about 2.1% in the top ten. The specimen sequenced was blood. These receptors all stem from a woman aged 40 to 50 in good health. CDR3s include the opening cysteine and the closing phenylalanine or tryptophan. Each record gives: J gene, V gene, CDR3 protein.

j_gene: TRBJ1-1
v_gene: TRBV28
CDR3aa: CASTRERRQGHTEAFF

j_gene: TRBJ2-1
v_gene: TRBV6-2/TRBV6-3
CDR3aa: CASSQQGEQFF

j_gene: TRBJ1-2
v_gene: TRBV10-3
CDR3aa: CAISESVGQTYGYTF

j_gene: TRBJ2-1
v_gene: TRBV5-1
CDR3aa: CASSFRASGLSYNEQFF

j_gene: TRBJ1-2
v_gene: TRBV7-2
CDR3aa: CASSLAVVTSAYTF

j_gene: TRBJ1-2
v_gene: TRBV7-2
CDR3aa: CASSEQGAPNYGYTF

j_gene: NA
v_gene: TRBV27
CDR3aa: CASRTPNSYEQYF

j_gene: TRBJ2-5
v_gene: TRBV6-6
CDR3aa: CASSDRAQETQYF

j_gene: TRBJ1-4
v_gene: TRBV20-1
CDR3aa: CSARGRGKLFF

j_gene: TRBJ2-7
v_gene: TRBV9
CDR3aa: CASSLGRTWGEQYF

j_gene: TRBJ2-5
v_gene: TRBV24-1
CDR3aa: CATSDFVRGGKETQYF

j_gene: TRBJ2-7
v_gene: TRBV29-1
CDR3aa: CSARLRGAAQYF

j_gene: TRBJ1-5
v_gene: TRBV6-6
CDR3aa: CASSYSRQALNQPQHF

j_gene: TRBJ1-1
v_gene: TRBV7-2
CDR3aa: CASSLTLTGNSEPFF

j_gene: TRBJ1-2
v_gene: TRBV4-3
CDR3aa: CASSPHRKGHGYTF

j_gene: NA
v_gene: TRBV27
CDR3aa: CASTTRTSLETQYF

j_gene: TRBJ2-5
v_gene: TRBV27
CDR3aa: CASSPYPPGLAGGLKTQYF

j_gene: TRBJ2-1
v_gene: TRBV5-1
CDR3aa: CASSALAGGKYNEQFF

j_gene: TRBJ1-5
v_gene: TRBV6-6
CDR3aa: CASIGGSHLPQHF

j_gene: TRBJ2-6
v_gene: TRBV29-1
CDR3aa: CSVEGVTGANVLTF

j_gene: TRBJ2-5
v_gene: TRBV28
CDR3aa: CASGTAGGSQETQYF

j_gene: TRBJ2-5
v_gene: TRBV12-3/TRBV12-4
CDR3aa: CASRGTSGETQYF

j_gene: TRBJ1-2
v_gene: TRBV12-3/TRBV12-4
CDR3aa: CASSLTPQGPVYGYTF

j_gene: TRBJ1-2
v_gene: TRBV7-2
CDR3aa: CASSPAGDNYGYTF

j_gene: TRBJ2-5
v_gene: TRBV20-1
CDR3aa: CSARLRAWETQYF

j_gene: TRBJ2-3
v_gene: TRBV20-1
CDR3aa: CSATPLGALSTDTQYF

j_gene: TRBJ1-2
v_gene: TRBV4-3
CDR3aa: CASSQESVATYGYTF

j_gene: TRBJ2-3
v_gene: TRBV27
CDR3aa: CASSWTSGWGDTQYF

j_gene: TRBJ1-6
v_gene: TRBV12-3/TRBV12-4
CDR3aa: CASSTRGRVYSPLHF

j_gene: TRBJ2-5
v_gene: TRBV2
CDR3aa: CASSTTGDREETQYF

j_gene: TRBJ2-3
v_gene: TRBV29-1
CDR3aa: CSVASGGASDTQYF

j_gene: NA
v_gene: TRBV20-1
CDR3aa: CSAPATRQSYEQYF

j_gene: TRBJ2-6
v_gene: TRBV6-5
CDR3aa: CASSYYPGGSGANVLTF

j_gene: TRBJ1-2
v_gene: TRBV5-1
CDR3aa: CASSPWTGGATGYTF

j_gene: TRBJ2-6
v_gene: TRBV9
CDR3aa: CAGSAGSGANVLTF

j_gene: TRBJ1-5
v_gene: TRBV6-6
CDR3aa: CASTLRGRRNQPQHF

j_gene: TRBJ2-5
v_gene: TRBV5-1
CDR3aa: CASRSGTEETQYF

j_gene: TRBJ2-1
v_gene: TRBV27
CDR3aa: CASSLTDDSDSYNEQFF

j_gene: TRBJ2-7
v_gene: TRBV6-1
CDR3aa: CASSDGQANYYEQYF

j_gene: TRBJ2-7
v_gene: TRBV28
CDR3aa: CASSRGPTYEQYF

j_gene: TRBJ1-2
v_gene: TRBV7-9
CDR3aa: CASSLGGLLWGYTF

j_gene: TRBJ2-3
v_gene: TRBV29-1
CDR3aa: CSVEVGRGPDTQYF

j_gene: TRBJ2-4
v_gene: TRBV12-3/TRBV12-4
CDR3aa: CANSLRGGASKNIQYF

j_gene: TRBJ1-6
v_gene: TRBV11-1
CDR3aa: CASSATGGLNNSPLHF

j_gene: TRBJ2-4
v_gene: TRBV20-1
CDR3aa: CSADRQGTIEYIQYF

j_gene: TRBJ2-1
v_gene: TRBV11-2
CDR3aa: CASSPRRGYEQFF